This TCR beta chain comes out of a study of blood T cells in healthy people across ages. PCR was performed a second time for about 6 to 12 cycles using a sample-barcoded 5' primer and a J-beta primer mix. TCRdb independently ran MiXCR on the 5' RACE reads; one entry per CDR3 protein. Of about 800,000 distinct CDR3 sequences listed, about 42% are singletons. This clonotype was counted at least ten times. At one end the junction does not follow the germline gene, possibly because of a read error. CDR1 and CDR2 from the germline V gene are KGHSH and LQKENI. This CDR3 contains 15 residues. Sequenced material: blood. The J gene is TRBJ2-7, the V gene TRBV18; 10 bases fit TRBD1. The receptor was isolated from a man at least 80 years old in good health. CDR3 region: CASSPGTGDPYEQYF. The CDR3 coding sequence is TGCGCCAGCAGCCCCGGGACAGGGGACCCCTACGAGCAGTACTTC.